Listed below are T cell receptor beta chains from one sample, sequenced in a study of cytomegalovirus exposure and HLA in healthy donors. Assay: immunoSEQ multiplex PCR; the TCRdb copy retains only in-frame clones and omits some. The sample has 60,000 to 85,000 clones, around 74% seen once. The sequenced sample consisted of PBMCs. Receptors originate from a human donor in good health. The CDR3 runs from the conserved cysteine through the conserved F or W. The order of the fields is J gene, CDR3 length, V gene, clone size, D gene, CDR3 protein, CDR3 DNA. D genes are given only for firm matches. Clone size is shown for a subset of rows, as once, few, many or a class of expanded clone.

J: TRBJ2-3
length: 14
V: TRBV11-3
size: NA
D: NA
CDR3: CASSLVAGTDTQYF
DNA: TGTGCCAGCAGCTTAGTGGCAGGCACAGATACGCAGTATTTT

J: TRBJ1-2
length: 14
V: TRBV6-1
size: NA
D: NA
CDR3: CASSGARADYGYTF
DNA: TGTGCCAGCAGTGGGGCCAGGGCGGACTATGGCTACACCTTC

J: TRBJ2-7
length: 15
V: TRBV19
size: few
D: NA
CDR3: CASSMSPGPWDEQYF
DNA: TGTGCCAGTAGTATGTCACCAGGGCCCTGGGACGAGCAGTACTTC

J: TRBJ1-2
length: 14
V: TRBV7-9
size: NA
D: TRBD1
CDR3: CASSSMGQNYGYTF
DNA: TGTGCCAGCAGCTCCATGGGACAGAACTATGGCTACACCTTC

J: TRBJ1-5
length: 15
V: TRBV6-6
size: NA
D: NA
CDR3: CASSAQSFSNQPQHF
DNA: TGTGCCAGCAGCGCACAGAGTTTTAGCAATCAGCCCCAGCATTTT

J: TRBJ2-7
length: 13
V: TRBV7-6
size: few
D: TRBD1
CDR3: CASSQDRVREQYF
DNA: TGTGCCAGCAGCCAGGACAGGGTTCGCGAGCAGTACTTC

J: TRBJ2-3
length: 15
V: TRBV15
size: NA
D: TRBD2
CDR3: CATSSGTSESDTQYF
DNA: TGTGCCACCAGCAGCGGGACTAGCGAGTCAGATACGCAGTATTTT

J: TRBJ1-2
length: 14
V: TRBV25-1
size: NA
D: NA
CDR3: CASSGQDINYGYTF
DNA: TGTGCCAGCAGTGGACAGGACATTAACTATGGCTACACCTTC

J: TRBJ1-3
length: 14
V: TRBV30
size: NA
D: NA
CDR3: CAWSDRTSGNTIYF
DNA: TGTGCCTGGAGTGACAGGACCTCTGGAAACACCATATATTTT

J: TRBJ2-7
length: 15
V: TRBV9
size: NA
D: TRBD2
CDR3: CASSVGTSGLYEQYF
DNA: TGTGCCAGCAGCGTAGGGACTAGCGGGTTGTACGAGCAGTACTTC

J: TRBJ2-1
length: 13
V: TRBV7-6
size: few
D: NA
CDR3: CASSYTTGFGQFF
DNA: TGTGCCAGCAGCTATACGACCGGGTTTGGGCAGTTCTTC

J: TRBJ1-2
length: 15
V: TRBV7-9
size: NA
D: NA
CDR3: CASSPTGLKDYGYTF
DNA: TGTGCCAGCAGCCCAACAGGGTTGAAGGACTATGGCTACACCTTC

J: TRBJ2-1
length: 15
V: TRBV6-5
size: NA
D: NA
CDR3: CASSYEGASYNEQFF
DNA: TGTGCCAGCAGTTACGAGGGAGCTTCCTACAATGAGCAGTTCTTC

J: TRBJ2-1
length: 14
V: TRBV11-3
size: NA
D: TRBD2
CDR3: CASSSISGQKSRFF
DNA: TGTGCCAGCAGCTCTATTAGCGGGCAAAAAAGTCGGTTCTTC

J: TRBJ2-7
length: 14
V: TRBV25-1
size: NA
D: NA
CDR3: CASSDQRTGREQYF
DNA: TGTGCCAGCAGTGATCAGAGAACAGGTCGCGAGCAGTACTTC

J: TRBJ2-1
length: 14
V: TRBV2
size: NA
D: NA
CDR3: CASQLRETYNEQFF
DNA: TGTGCCAGCCAACTCCGTGAGACCTACAATGAGCAGTTCTTC

J: TRBJ2-2
length: 16
V: TRBV30
size: NA
D: NA
CDR3: CAWSGETITNTGELFF
DNA: TGTGCCTGGAGTGGGGAGACAATTACGAACACCGGGGAGCTGTTTTTT

J: TRBJ2-7
length: 14
V: TRBV6-5
size: NA
D: TRBD1
CDR3: CASSYSRGQGEQYF
DNA: TGTGCCAGCAGTTACTCGAGGGGGCAAGGGGAGCAGTACTTC

J: TRBJ2-3
length: 12
V: TRBV29-1
size: NA
D: TRBD2
CDR3: CSVRIAGGPQYF
DNA: TGCAGCGTTCGGATAGCGGGAGGGCCGCAGTATTTT

J: TRBJ1-5
length: 16
V: TRBV30
size: NA
D: NA
CDR3: CAWSIPRQLSNQPQHF
DNA: TGTGCCTGGAGTATCCCCCGACAGCTTAGCAATCAGCCCCAGCATTTT

J: TRBJ2-1
length: 15
V: TRBV5-1
size: NA
D: NA
CDR3: CASSLEPREYNEQFF
DNA: TGCGCCAGCAGCTTGGAACCAAGGGAGTACAATGAGCAGTTCTTC

J: TRBJ2-3
length: 13
V: TRBV27
size: NA
D: NA
CDR3: CASSFQGTDTQYF
DNA: TGTGCCAGCAGTTTCCAGGGAACAGATACGCAGTATTTT

J: TRBJ2-7
length: 15
V: TRBV9
size: NA
D: TRBD1
CDR3: CASSRGGAGSYEQYF
DNA: TGTGCCAGCAGCCGAGGGGGCGCGGGCTCCTACGAGCAGTACTTC

J: TRBJ2-7
length: 15
V: TRBV5-1
size: NA
D: TRBD1
CDR3: CASSSRQGVPYEQYF
DNA: TGCGCCAGCAGCTCTAGACAGGGGGTCCCCTACGAGCAGTACTTC

J: TRBJ2-1
length: 16
V: TRBV28
size: NA
D: NA
CDR3: CASSPYKQVIYNEQFF
DNA: TGTGCCAGCAGTCCTTATAAACAGGTTATCTACAATGAGCAGTTCTTC

J: TRBJ2-7
length: 13
V: TRBV10-2
size: NA
D: NA
CDR3: CASSGGFGYEQYF
DNA: TGCGCCAGCAGTGGGGGCTTTGGCTACGAGCAGTACTTC

J: TRBJ1-2
length: 14
V: TRBV29-1
size: NA
D: TRBD1
CDR3: CSVPGQAANYGYTF
DNA: TGCAGCGTTCCCGGACAGGCTGCTAACTATGGCTACACCTTC

J: TRBJ1-4
length: 15
V: TRBV5-6
size: NA
D: TRBD1
CDR3: CASSLLGTGNEKLFF
DNA: TGTGCCAGCAGCTTGTTAGGGACAGGGAATGAAAAACTGTTTTTT

J: TRBJ2-2
length: 19
V: TRBV30
size: few
D: TRBD1
CDR3: CASSSGTGRIGQDTGELFF
DNA: TGTGCCTCCTCTTCCGGGACAGGGCGAATCGGTCAGGACACCGGGGAGCTGTTTTTT

J: TRBJ1-1
length: 15
V: TRBV5-5
size: NA
D: NA
CDR3: CASSLEGGEGTEAFF
DNA: TGTGCCAGCAGCTTGGAAGGTGGAGAGGGAACTGAAGCTTTCTTT

J: TRBJ2-3
length: 13
V: TRBV30
size: NA
D: NA
CDR3: CAWITRNTDTQYF
DNA: TGTGCCTGGATAACGAGGAACACAGATACGCAGTATTTT

J: TRBJ2-3
length: 15
V: TRBV5-1
size: NA
D: NA
CDR3: CASSLGQVETGTQYF
DNA: TGCGCCAGCAGCTTAGGTCAGGTGGAGACAGGTACGCAGTATTTT

J: TRBJ1-2
length: 16
V: TRBV15
size: NA
D: TRBD1
CDR3: CATSSTRDRGDYGYTF
DNA: TGTGCCACCAGCAGTACCCGGGACAGGGGGGACTATGGCTACACCTTC

J: TRBJ2-3
length: 17
V: TRBV4-1
size: NA
D: TRBD2
CDR3: CASSVALAGGETDTQYF
DNA: TGCGCCAGCAGCGTCGCTTTAGCGGGAGGTGAGACAGATACGCAGTATTTT

J: TRBJ2-7
length: 15
V: TRBV5-4
size: NA
D: TRBD2
CDR3: CASSLTGTSLHEQYF
DNA: TGTGCCAGCAGCTTGACGGGGACTAGCCTACACGAGCAGTACTTC

J: TRBJ2-7
length: 15
V: TRBV5-4
size: NA
D: NA
CDR3: CASSQDLGGSYEQYF
DNA: TGTGCCAGCAGCCAAGATCTAGGGGGCTCCTACGAGCAGTACTTC

J: TRBJ2-1
length: 14
V: TRBV5-1
size: NA
D: NA
CDR3: CASSLVAGGNEQFF
DNA: TGCGCCAGCAGCTTGGTAGCAGGGGGGAATGAGCAGTTCTTC

J: TRBJ2-3
length: 16
V: TRBV5-5
size: NA
D: TRBD2
CDR3: CASSSGLAGVVDTQYF
DNA: TGTGCCAGCAGCTCGGGACTAGCGGGAGTAGTGGATACGCAGTATTTT